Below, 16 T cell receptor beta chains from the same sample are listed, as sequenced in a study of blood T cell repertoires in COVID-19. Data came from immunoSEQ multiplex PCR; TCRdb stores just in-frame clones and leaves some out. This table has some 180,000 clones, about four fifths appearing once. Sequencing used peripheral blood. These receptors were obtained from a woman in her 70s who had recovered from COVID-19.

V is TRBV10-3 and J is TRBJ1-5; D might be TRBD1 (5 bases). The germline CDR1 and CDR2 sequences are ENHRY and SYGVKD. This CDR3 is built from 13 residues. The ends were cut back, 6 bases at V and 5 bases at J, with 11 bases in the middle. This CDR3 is CAISRTQDQPQHF. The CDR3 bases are TGTGCCATCAGCCGGACACAGGATCAGCCCCAGCATTTT.

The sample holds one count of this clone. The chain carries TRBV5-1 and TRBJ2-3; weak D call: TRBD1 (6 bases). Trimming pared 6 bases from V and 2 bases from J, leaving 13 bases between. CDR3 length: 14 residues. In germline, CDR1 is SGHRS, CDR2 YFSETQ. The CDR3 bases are TGCGCCAGCACCCCGGGACACCTCACAGATACGCAGTATTTT. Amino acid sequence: CASTPGHLTDTQYF.

CDR3 amino acids: CASSRQGAGNTIYF. The CDR3 coding sequence is TGTGCCAGCAGCCGACAGGGGGCGGGAAACACCATATATTTT. J is TRBJ1-3 and V is TRBV6-5; 10 bases are a match to TRBD1. The CDR3 is 14 residues long. The V gene end was trimmed by 6 bases and the J gene end by 4 bases; junction bases not matched to a gene: 3. Germline-derived CDR1 and CDR2 are MNHEY and SVGAGI.

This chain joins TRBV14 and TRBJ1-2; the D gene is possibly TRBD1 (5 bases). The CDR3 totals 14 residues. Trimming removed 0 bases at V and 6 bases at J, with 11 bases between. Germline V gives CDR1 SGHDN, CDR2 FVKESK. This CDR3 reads CASSQEVGHDGYTF. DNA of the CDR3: TGTGCCAGCAGCCAAGAGGTGGGGCACGATGGCTACACCTTC.

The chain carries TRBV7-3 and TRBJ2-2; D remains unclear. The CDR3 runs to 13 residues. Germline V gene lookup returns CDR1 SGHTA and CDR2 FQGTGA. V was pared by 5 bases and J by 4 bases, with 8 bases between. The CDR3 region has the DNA TGTGCCAGCAGCAACCAGGCCACCGGGGAGCTGTTTTTT. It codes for CASSNQATGELFF. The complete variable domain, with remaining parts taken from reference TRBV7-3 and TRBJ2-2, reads GAGVSQTPSNKVTEKGKYVELRCDPISGHTALYWYRQSLGQGPEFLIYFQGTGAADDSGLPNDRFFAVRPEGSVSTLKIQRTERGDSAVYLCASSNQATGELFFGEGSRLTVL.

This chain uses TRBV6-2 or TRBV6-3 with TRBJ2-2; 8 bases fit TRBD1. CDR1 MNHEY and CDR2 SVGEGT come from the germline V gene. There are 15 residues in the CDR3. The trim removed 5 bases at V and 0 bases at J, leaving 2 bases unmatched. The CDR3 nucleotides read TGTGCCAGCAGTGCGGACAGGGCGAACACCGGGGAGCTGTTTTTT. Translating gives CASSADRANTGELFF.

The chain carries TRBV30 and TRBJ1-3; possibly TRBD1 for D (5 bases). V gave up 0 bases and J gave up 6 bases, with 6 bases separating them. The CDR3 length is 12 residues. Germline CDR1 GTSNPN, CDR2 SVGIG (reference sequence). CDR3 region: CAWSVGENTIYF. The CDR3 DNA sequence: TGTGCCTGGAGTGTAGGGGAAAACACCATATATTTT.

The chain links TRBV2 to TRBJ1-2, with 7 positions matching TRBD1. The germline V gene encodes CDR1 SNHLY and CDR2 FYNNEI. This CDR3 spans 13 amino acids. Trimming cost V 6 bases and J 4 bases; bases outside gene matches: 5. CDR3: CASRPDRAYGYTF. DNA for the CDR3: TGTGCCAGCAGGCCCGACAGGGCCTATGGCTACACCTTC.

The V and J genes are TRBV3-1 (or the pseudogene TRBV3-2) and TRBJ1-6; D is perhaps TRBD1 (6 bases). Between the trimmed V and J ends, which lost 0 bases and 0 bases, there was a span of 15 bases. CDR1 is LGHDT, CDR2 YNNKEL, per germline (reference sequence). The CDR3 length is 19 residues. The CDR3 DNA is TGTGCCAGCAGCCAAGAAGGGGGTGGGGCCAGCTCCTATAATTCACCCCTCCACTTT. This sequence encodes CASSQEGGGASSYNSPLHF.

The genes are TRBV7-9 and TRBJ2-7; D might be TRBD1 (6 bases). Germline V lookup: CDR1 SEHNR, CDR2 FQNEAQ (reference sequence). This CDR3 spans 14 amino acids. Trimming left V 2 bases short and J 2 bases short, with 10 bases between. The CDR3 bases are TGTGCCAGCAGCTTACGCAGGGGAACCTACGAGCAGTACTTC. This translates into CASSLRRGTYEQYF. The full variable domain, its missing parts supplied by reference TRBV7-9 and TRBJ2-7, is DTGVSQNPRHKITKRGQNVTFRCDPISEHNRLYWYRQTLGQGPEFLTYFQNEAQLEKSRLLSDRFSAERPKGSFSTLEIQRTEQGDSAMYLCASSLRRGTYEQYFGPGTRLTVT.

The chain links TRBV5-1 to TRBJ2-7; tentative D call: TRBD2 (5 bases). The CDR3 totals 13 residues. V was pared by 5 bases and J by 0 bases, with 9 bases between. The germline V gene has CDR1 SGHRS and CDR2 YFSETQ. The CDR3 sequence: CASRWESSYEQYF. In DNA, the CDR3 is TGCGCCAGCAGGTGGGAGAGCTCCTACGAGCAGTACTTC.

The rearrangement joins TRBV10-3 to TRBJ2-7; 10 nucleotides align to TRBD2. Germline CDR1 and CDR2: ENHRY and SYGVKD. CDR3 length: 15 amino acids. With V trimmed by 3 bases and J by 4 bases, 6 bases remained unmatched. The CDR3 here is CAISDPASGSYEQYF. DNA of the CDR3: TGTGCCATCAGTGACCCGGCTAGCGGGAGTTACGAGCAGTACTTC.

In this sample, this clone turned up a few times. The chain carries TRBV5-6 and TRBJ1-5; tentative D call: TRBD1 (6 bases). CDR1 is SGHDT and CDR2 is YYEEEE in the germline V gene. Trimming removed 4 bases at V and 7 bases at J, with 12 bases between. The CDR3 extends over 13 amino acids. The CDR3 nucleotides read TGTGCCAGCAGCCGGGGGGGCGGGCAGCCCCAGCATTTT. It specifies CASSRGGGQPQHF.

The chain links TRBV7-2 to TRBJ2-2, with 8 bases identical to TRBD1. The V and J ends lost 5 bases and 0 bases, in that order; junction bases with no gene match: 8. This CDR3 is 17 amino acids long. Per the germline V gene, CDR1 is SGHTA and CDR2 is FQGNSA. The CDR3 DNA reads TGTGCCAGCAGCCCGCCGAACAGGGGGGCGAACACCGGGGAGCTGTTTTTT. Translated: CASSPPNRGANTGELFF.

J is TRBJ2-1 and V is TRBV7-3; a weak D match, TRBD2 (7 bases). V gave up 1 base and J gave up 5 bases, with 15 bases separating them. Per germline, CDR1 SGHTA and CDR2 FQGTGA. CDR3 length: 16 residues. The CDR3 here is CASSLSPGGPHNEQFF. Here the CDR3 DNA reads TGTGCCAGCAGCTTAAGCCCGGGGGGCCCTCACAATGAGCAGTTCTTC.

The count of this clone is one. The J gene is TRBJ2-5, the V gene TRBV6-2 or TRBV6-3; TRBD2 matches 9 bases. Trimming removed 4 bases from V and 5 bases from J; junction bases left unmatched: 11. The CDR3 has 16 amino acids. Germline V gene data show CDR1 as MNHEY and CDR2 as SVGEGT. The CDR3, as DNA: TGTGCCAGCAGTTCCCCCCACGCGGGAGGGGGGGAGACCCAGTACTTC. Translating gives CASSSPHAGGGETQYF.